What follows are 20 T cell receptor beta chains derived from one specimen sequenced in a study of CD8 T cells in Susac syndrome. It was with random hexamers that about 0.45 to 1 ug RNA was reverse transcribed. TCRdb passed the immunoSEQ multiplex PCR reads through MiXCR, listing each CDR3 protein once. The sample comprises under 200,000 distinct CDR3 sequences, roughly 95% of which are singletons, and 0.15% to 0.2% rests with the top ten. Sequences were obtained from CD8+ T cells from PBMCs. These receptors came from a human donor with multiple sclerosis.

The chain uses TRBV9 and TRBJ2-7; no clear D. From germline, CDR1 is SGDLS and CDR2 YYNGEE. Trimming pared 0 bases from V and 5 bases from J, leaving 6 bases between. The CDR3 runs to 12 residues. The CDR3 reads CASSVDGDEQYF. The CDR3 DNA is TGTGCCAGCAGCGTAGATGGAGACGAGCAGTACTTC.

V gene TRBV18 combines with J gene TRBJ2-7; tentatively, D is TRBD1 (6 bases). The germline V gene encodes CDR1 KGHSH and CDR2 LQKENI. V lost 3 bases, J lost 2 bases, and 11 bases lay in between. The CDR3 is made up of 14 amino acids. CDR3 loop: CASSPDSSPYEQYF. The CDR3 nucleotides are TGTGCCAGCTCACCGGACAGCTCCCCCTACGAGCAGTACTTC.

The chain joins TRBV2 to TRBJ2-1; unclear D gene. Germline CDR1 and CDR2: SNHLY and FYNNEI. This CDR3 spans 14 amino acids. Trimming pared 7 bases from V and 1 base from J, leaving 11 bases between. CDR3 coding DNA: TGTGCCAGCACCCCGGAACCTTCCTACAATGAGCAGTTCTTC. Protein product: CASTPEPSYNEQFF.

The chain uses TRBV28 and TRBJ2-3; TRBD1 might be the D (5 bases). Trimming removed 2 bases at V and 6 bases at J, with 15 bases between. CDR1 and CDR2 from the germline V gene are MDHEN and SYDVKM. The length of the CDR3 is 15 residues. The CDR3 nucleotides read TGTGCCAGCAGTTTAACATTCCAGGGTAGGGATACGCAGTATTTT. Encoded protein: CASSLTFQGRDTQYF. The complete variable domain, with remaining parts taken from reference TRBV28 and TRBJ2-3, reads DVKVTQSSRYLVKRTGEKVFLECVQDMDHENMFWYRQDPGLGLRLIYFSYDVKMKEKGDIPEGYSVSREKKERFSLILESASTNQTSMYLCASSLTFQGRDTQYFGPGTRLTVL.

This clonotype was seen many times. The rearrangement uses TRBV27 and TRBJ2-7; D is undetermined. Germline CDR1 reads MNHEY; CDR2 reads SMNVEV (reference sequence). The V end was cut by 5 bases, the J end by 4 bases, with 6 bases between. The CDR3 spans 11 residues. CDR3 nucleotides: TGTGCCAGCAGTAGTGGGTACGAGCAGTACTTC. This translates into CASSSGYEQYF.

This sequence joins TRBV27 and TRBJ1-3; D is perhaps TRBD1 (5 bases). Per the germline V gene, CDR1 is MNHEY and CDR2 is SMNVEV (reference sequence). V lost 5 bases and J 3 bases, leaving 14 bases between the germline ends. The CDR3 has 15 amino acids. CDR3 region: CASSRGTVGGNTIYF. CDR3 nucleotide sequence: TGTGCCAGCAGTCGTGGGACTGTAGGTGGAAACACCATATATTTT.

The chain joins TRBV30 to TRBJ2-7; 7 nucleotides match TRBD2. The V segment lost 0 bases and the J segment 2 bases; nucleotides outside the gene matches: 4. The CDR3 is 14 residues long. Germline V gene sequence: CDR1 GTSNPN, CDR2 SVGIG (reference sequence). The CDR3 sequence is CAWSVKGGAYEQYF. DNA of the CDR3: TGTGCCTGGAGTGTTAAGGGAGGGGCCTACGAGCAGTACTTC. Complete variable domain (other parts from reference TRBV30 and TRBJ2-7): SQTIHQWPATLVQPVGSPLSLECTVEGTSNPNLYWYRQAAGRGLQLLFYSVGIGQISSEVPQNLSASRPQDRQFILSSKKLLLSDSGFYLCAWSVKGGAYEQYFGPGTRLTVT.

This rearrangement joins TRBV20-1 to TRBJ2-7, with D unresolved. Germline V CDR1 and CDR2: DFQATT, SNEGSKA (reference sequence). The CDR3 has 12 residues. Trimming left V 3 bases short and J 5 bases short, with 11 bases between. The CDR3 region is CSARKRADEQYF. CDR3 sequence (DNA): TGCAGTGCTAGGAAAAGGGCGGACGAGCAGTACTTC.

The rearrangement joins TRBV9 to TRBJ2-7, with D possibly matching TRBD2 (5 bases). The CDR3 length is 12 residues. In germline, CDR1 is SGDLS, CDR2 YYNGEE. With 5 bases removed from V and 6 bases from J, the gap between germline ends came to 12 bases. The CDR3 DNA sequence: TGTGCCAGCAGTCCTTCGGGAACCGAGCAGTACTTC. It encodes CASSPSGTEQYF.

The rearrangement joins TRBV9 to TRBJ2-1, with TRBD1 matching 10 bases. V was clipped by 4 bases and J by 9 bases; unmatched bases: 10. CDR3 size: 15 residues. Germline CDR1 SGDLS, CDR2 YYNGEE. The CDR3 is CASSKGQGGSAEQFF. The DNA of the CDR3 is TGTGCCAGCAGCAAAGGACAGGGGGGTTCGGCTGAGCAGTTCTTC.

As for this clonotype: An end of the junction does not agree with germline; a read error may underlie this. This chain links TRBV9 with TRBJ2-1; 7 nucleotides match TRBD2. CDR1 SGDLS and CDR2 YYNGEE come from the germline V gene. CDR3 length equals 14 residues. CDR3: CASSDSGSFNEQFF. The CDR3 coding sequence is TGTGCCAGCAGCGATAGCGGGTCCTTCAATGAGCAGTTCTTC.

The CDR3 region has the DNA TGCAGTGCTAGCTCCGGGACTAGTCAAGAGACCCAGTACTTC. It is translated as CSASSGTSQETQYF. The chain carries TRBV20-1 and TRBJ2-5; 8 positions agree with TRBD2. The germline V gene encodes CDR1 DFQATT and CDR2 SNEGSKA (reference sequence). V dropped 3 bases and J dropped 2; count of bases not matched to a gene: 5. The CDR3 length is 14 residues.

This clonotype was recorded only once. The CDR3 nucleotides are TGTGCCAGCTGGGGCCGGGCGAACACTGAAGCTTTCTTT. Translated: CASWGRANTEAFF. The chain is built from TRBV2 and TRBJ1-1; perhaps TRBD1 as D (5 bases). Per germline, CDR1 SNHLY and CDR2 FYNNEI. The CDR3 is 13 amino acids. The germline V and J ends were trimmed by 8 bases and 1 base, with 11 bases remaining between them.

This chain uses TRBV7-9 with TRBJ2-1; 14 bases align to TRBD2. J gave up 7 bases and V 4 bases, and 9 bases lay outside the gene matches. The length of the CDR3 is 17 residues. CDR1 SEHNR and CDR2 FQNEAQ come from the germline V gene (reference sequence). The CDR3 protein is CASSWPNGLAGGNEQFF. In DNA form, the CDR3 reads TGTGCCAGCAGCTGGCCTAACGGACTAGCGGGAGGAAATGAGCAGTTCTTC.

The chain recombines TRBV7-9 with TRBJ2-7; the D gene is possibly TRBD1 (6 bases). The V gene's germline CDR1 is SEHNR and CDR2 FQNEAQ (reference sequence). The CDR3 totals 14 residues. The V end was cut by 5 bases, the J end by 3 bases, with 14 bases between. CDR3 region: CASSNYRVGYEQYF. The CDR3 nucleotides are TGTGCCAGCAGCAACTACAGGGTCGGCTACGAGCAGTACTTC.

The chain uses TRBV7-6 and TRBJ2-3, with 8 bases aligning to TRBD2. Trimming removed 6 bases from V and 3 bases from J; junction bases left unmatched: 11. The CDR3 is 16 residues long. Germline loops: CDR1 SGHVS, CDR2 FNYEAQ. In DNA, the CDR3 is TGTGCCAGCAGACCCCGGGCGGGGGGTCGTACAGATACGCAGTATTTT. As protein: CASRPRAGGRTDTQYF.

The V gene is TRBV25-1, the J gene TRBJ1-2; D not certain. V was pared by 3 bases and J by 0 bases, with 5 bases between. Per germline, CDR1 MGHDK and CDR2 SYGVNS. The CDR3 is made up of 13 amino acids. In DNA form, the CDR3 reads TGTGCCAGCAGTGATCTAGCTAACTATGGCTACACCTTC. It codes for CASSDLANYGYTF.

The chain uses TRBV7-8 and TRBJ1-6; weak D call: TRBD1 (6 bases). V shed 6 bases and J shed 6 bases, with 12 bases lying between them. Germline V gene lookup returns CDR1 SGHVS and CDR2 FQNEAQ. This CDR3 has 14 residues. The CDR3 region is CASREGGVNSPLHF. The CDR3 DNA is TGTGCCAGCAGGGAGGGGGGTGTTAATTCACCCCTCCACTTT.

The V gene is TRBV12-3 or TRBV12-4, the J gene TRBJ1-2, with TRBD1 as a possible D gene (6 bases). The length of the CDR3 is 16 residues. The V end lost 3 bases, the J end lost 5 bases, and 19 bases lay between the germline ends. The CDR3 DNA follows: TGTGCCAGCAGTTTGGTTTGGACAGCAGCATATTATGGCTACACCTTC. It is translated as CASSLVWTAAYYGYTF.

The V gene is TRBV4-1, the J gene TRBJ1-2, with 11 bases fitting TRBD1. The CDR3 totals 15 residues. Trimming cost V 4 bases and J 3 bases; bases outside gene matches: 4. Germline-derived CDR1 and CDR2 are MGHRA and YSYEKL. The CDR3 region is CASSRGQGGDYGYTF. CDR3 bases: TGCGCCAGCAGCCGGGGACAGGGGGGAGACTATGGCTACACCTTC.